This T cell receptor (beta chain) derives from a study of long-term antiretroviral therapy in people with HIV. The immunoSEQ assay was v3.0, run at survey level. Using immunoSEQ multiplex PCR, the repertoire was profiled, and TCRdb retains in-frame clones only, with some absent. Of 18,000 or so clones detected, 78% appear once; the ten largest clones hold approximately 8.6%. Notes on this clone: Its antigen is unknown.

Trimming shortened V by 1 base and J by 8 bases, and 12 bases separated the two germline ends. This CDR3 spans 14 amino acids. In germline, CDR1 is MNHEY, CDR2 SMNVEV (reference sequence). Overall study findings and caveats: Sampling of blood ran from about 2003 to 2017, and older ART regimens were possibly in use.

The specimen was unsorted PBMCs, collected at the start of antiretroviral therapy, before treatment. The chain uses TRBV27 and TRBJ2-1, with D perhaps being TRBD1 or TRBD2 (6 bases each). The receptor comes from a woman in her thirties or forties with HIV. The CDR3 region is CASSLLGGIDEQFF. The CDR3 DNA reads TGTGCCAGCAGTTTATTAGGGGGGATCGATGAGCAGTTCTTC.